The clone carrying this T cell receptor beta chain was seen a handful of times. Its antigen is unknown. The PCR had 60 Vbeta and 13 Jbeta primers. The assay was immunoSEQ multiplex PCR, and TCRdb's table has in-frame clones only and misses some. The sample lists roughly 97,000 clones; roughly a tenth were seen once. This sample was included in a study of cytomegalovirus exposure and HLA in healthy donors. Turning to the study itself: HLA-typed donors were the source of 83 million or so unique TCRs, which an early data release held. General study findings and limits: Later work found that TCR association rates differed between HLA loci; DRB1 had the most and HLA-C the fewest. Indistinguishability led to the exclusion of some V segments, TRBV6-2 and TRBV6-3 included.

CDR3 length: 15 residues. Germline V gene sequence: CDR1 PRHDT, CDR2 FYEKMQ (reference sequence). V was shortened by 1 base and J by 2 bases, with 10 bases between the two germline ends. The sequencing input was PBMCs. The clonotype was recovered from a man aged 45 to 65 in good health and CMV-seropositive. The rearrangement uses TRBV13 and TRBJ2-3; D unresolved. The CDR3 sequence is CASSLARLYTDTQYF. The DNA for the CDR3 is TGTGCCAGCAGCTTAGCTCGACTTTACACAGATACGCAGTATTTT. The full variable domain, with the rest looked up from reference TRBV13 and TRBJ2-3, is AAGVIQSPRHLIKEKRETATLKCYPIPRHDTVYWYQQGPGQDPQFLISFYEKMQSDKGSIPDRFSAQQFSDYHSELNMSSLELGDSALYFCASSLARLYTDTQYFGPGTRLTVL.